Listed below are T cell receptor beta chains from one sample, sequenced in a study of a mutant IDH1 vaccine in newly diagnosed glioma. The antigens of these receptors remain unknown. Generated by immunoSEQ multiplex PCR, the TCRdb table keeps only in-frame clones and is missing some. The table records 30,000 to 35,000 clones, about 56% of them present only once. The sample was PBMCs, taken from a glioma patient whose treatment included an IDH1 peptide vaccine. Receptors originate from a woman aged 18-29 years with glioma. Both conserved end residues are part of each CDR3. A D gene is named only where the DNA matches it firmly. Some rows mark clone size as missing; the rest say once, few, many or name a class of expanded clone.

CDR3: CASSRITGGDGYTF; DNA: TGTGCCAGCAGCCGTATAACAGGGGGAGATGGCTACACCTTC; D: TRBD1; J: TRBJ1-2; V: TRBV7-2; size: -
CDR3: CAWATAPEAFF; DNA: TGTGCCTGGGCCACAGCCCCTGAAGCTTTCTTT; D: -; J: TRBJ1-1; V: TRBV30; size: -
CDR3: CASTRQGWSNGYTF; DNA: TGTGCCAGCACCCGACAGGGATGGTCGAATGGCTACACCTTC; D: TRBD1; J: TRBJ1-2; V: TRBV27; size: few
CDR3: CASSQLAGEKAFF; DNA: TGCGCCAGCAGCCAACTTGCAGGGGAGAAAGCTTTCTTT; D: -; J: TRBJ1-1; V: TRBV4-3; size: many
CDR3: CASKTDETNEQYF; DNA: TGTGCCAGCAAAACGGACGAGACTAACGAGCAGTACTTC; D: -; J: TRBJ2-7; V: TRBV2; size: -
CDR3: CASRRTSSYYEQYF; DNA: TGTGCCAGCAGGCGTACTAGCTCTTACTACGAGCAGTACTTC; D: -; J: TRBJ2-7; V: TRBV28; size: -
CDR3: CASSYSTYNEQFF; DNA: TGTGCCAGCAGTTACTCTACCTACAATGAGCAGTTCTTC; D: -; J: TRBJ2-1; V: TRBV6-6; size: -
CDR3: CASSWGGTSVSQETQYF; DNA: TGCGCCAGCAGCTGGGGGGGGACTAGCGTATCCCAAGAGACCCAGTACTTC; D: TRBD2; J: TRBJ2-5; V: TRBV5-1; size: -
CDR3: CASSSPGQGVNTEAFF; DNA: TGTGCCAGCAGTTCGCCGGGACAGGGGGTGAACACTGAAGCTTTCTTT; D: TRBD1; J: TRBJ1-1; V: TRBV28; size: -
CDR3: CASRESDRGRNSYEQYF; DNA: TGTGCCAGCAGGGAATCCGACCGGGGGCGAAACTCCTACGAGCAGTACTTC; D: -; J: TRBJ2-7; V: TRBV2; size: once
CDR3: CASSFRDPYGYTF; DNA: TGTGCCAGCAGCTTTCGGGACCCCTATGGCTACACCTTC; D: -; J: TRBJ1-2; V: TRBV5-6; size: -
CDR3: CAISESPPRLFF; DNA: TGTGCCATCAGTGAGTCGCCTCCGAGGCTGTTTTTT; D: -; J: TRBJ1-4; V: TRBV10-3; size: -
CDR3: CASSPQGTRGETQYF; DNA: TGTGCCAGCAGCCCCCAGGGAACGAGGGGAGAGACCCAGTACTTC; D: -; J: TRBJ2-5; V: TRBV14; size: few
CDR3: CASSLEQGPYNEQFF; DNA: TGCGCCAGCAGCTTGGAACAGGGGCCCTACAATGAGCAGTTCTTC; D: TRBD1; J: TRBJ2-1; V: TRBV5-1; size: -
CDR3: CASSSTGTPYNEQFF; DNA: TGTGCCAGCAGCTCTACAGGGACCCCTTACAATGAGCAGTTCTTC; D: -; J: TRBJ2-1; V: TRBV5-6; size: -
CDR3: CASSPFRSRHSTDTQYF; DNA: TGTGCCAGCTCACCTTTTAGGTCGCGGCATAGCACAGATACGCAGTATTTT; D: -; J: TRBJ2-3; V: TRBV18; size: -
CDR3: CSVQQGFGDDEQYF; DNA: TGCAGCGTTCAACAGGGGTTCGGCGACGACGAGCAGTACTTC; D: TRBD1; J: TRBJ2-7; V: TRBV29-1; size: -
CDR3: CASSPRTGKLNTGELFF; DNA: TGTGCCAGCAGCCCCCGGACAGGGAAGTTGAACACCGGGGAGCTGTTTTTT; D: TRBD1; J: TRBJ2-2; V: TRBV7-6; size: -
CDR3: CASSITSASGSFIQYF; DNA: TGTGCCAGCAGTATCACTTCGGCCTCCGGGTCATTCATTCAGTACTTC; D: -; J: TRBJ2-4; V: TRBV2; size: -
CDR3: CATSFGYSNQPQHF; DNA: TGTGCCACCAGCTTCGGGTATAGCAATCAGCCCCAGCATTTT; D: -; J: TRBJ1-5; V: TRBV15; size: -
CDR3: CASISGGYNEQFF; DNA: TGTGCCAGTATCAGCGGGGGCTACAATGAGCAGTTCTTC; D: TRBD2; J: TRBJ2-1; V: TRBV19; size: -
CDR3: CASSADRGYNEKLFF; DNA: TGTGCCAGCAGCGCAGACCGGGGTTATAATGAAAAACTGTTTTTT; D: -; J: TRBJ1-4; V: TRBV9; size: -
CDR3: CASSLTGQETYGYTF; DNA: TGCGCCAGCAGCTTGACCGGACAGGAGACGTATGGCTACACCTTC; D: TRBD1; J: TRBJ1-2; V: TRBV5-1; size: few
CDR3: CASSLSREVREEQFF; DNA: TGTGCCAGCAGTTTATCGCGGGAGGTCCGAGAGGAGCAGTTCTTC; D: TRBD2; J: TRBJ2-1; V: TRBV27; size: few
CDR3: CATSRSQGATNEKLFF; DNA: TGTGCCACCAGCAGATCGCAGGGGGCAACTAATGAAAAACTGTTTTTT; D: TRBD1; J: TRBJ1-4; V: TRBV15; size: -
CDR3: CASSPGDQPQHF; DNA: TGTGCCAGCTCACCAGGGGATCAGCCCCAGCATTTT; D: -; J: TRBJ1-5; V: TRBV18; size: few
CDR3: CASSLSTDFPYEQYF; DNA: TGTGCCAGCAGTCTTAGTACGGACTTTCCCTACGAGCAGTACTTC; D: -; J: TRBJ2-7; V: TRBV27; size: -
CDR3: CASSQGNPNTEAFF; DNA: TGTGCCAGCAGCCAAGGGAACCCGAACACTGAAGCTTTCTTT; D: -; J: TRBJ1-1; V: TRBV4-2; size: -
CDR3: CASSSSSGYGYTF; DNA: TGTGCCAGCTCAAGTAGCAGTGGCTATGGCTACACCTTC; D: -; J: TRBJ1-2; V: TRBV7-6; size: few
CDR3: CASSYGQASYEQYF; DNA: TGTGCCAGCAGTTACGGACAGGCCTCCTACGAGCAGTACTTC; D: TRBD1; J: TRBJ2-7; V: TRBV6-5; size: -
CDR3: CASSSWRTQGEVNEQYF; DNA: TGTGCCAGCAGCTCATGGAGAACTCAGGGGGAAGTTAACGAGCAGTACTTC; D: TRBD1; J: TRBJ2-7; V: TRBV7-9; size: -
CDR3: CASSVVAGGYYEQFF; DNA: TGTGCCAGCAGCGTAGTAGCGGGGGGTTACTATGAGCAGTTCTTC; D: TRBD2; J: TRBJ2-1; V: TRBV9; size: -
CDR3: CASSFRLAGIQETQYF; DNA: TGTGCCAGCAGCTTTAGACTAGCGGGCATTCAAGAGACCCAGTACTTC; D: TRBD2; J: TRBJ2-5; V: TRBV7-2; size: -
CDR3: CASSLTGAPTTEAFF; DNA: TGTGCCAGCAGCTTAACAGGGGCGCCCACGACTGAAGCTTTCTTT; D: TRBD1; J: TRBJ1-1; V: TRBV7-6; size: few
CDR3: CASSQGTSGYNEQFF; DNA: TGTGCTAGCAGCCAAGGGACTAGCGGATACAATGAGCAGTTCTTC; D: TRBD2; J: TRBJ2-1; V: TRBV7-7; size: once
CDR3: CATRPLGGETQYF; DNA: TGTGCTACTAGGCCTTTAGGGGGAGAGACCCAGTACTTC; D: -; J: TRBJ2-5; V: TRBV19; size: -
CDR3: CASSPPGTGEAFF; DNA: TGTGCCAGCTCACCACCCGGGACAGGTGAAGCTTTCTTT; D: TRBD1; J: TRBJ1-1; V: TRBV18; size: -